Detailed here is one T cell receptor beta chain. What it recognizes is unknown. The method was immunoSEQ multiplex PCR; TCRdb's version includes in-frame clones alone and lacks a portion of them. The sample gives 140,000 or so clones, about 87% of which show up once; under 5% is in the top ten. The data originate from a study of cytomegalovirus exposure and HLA in healthy donors. The study, taken as a whole, reports: Subsequent analysis found a tendency for first-cohort TCR clusters to co-occur within the 95 to 150 validation repertoires.

The CDR3 runs to 13 residues. Trimming cost V 5 bases and J 3 bases, with 10 bases left between them. CDR1 is SEHNR and CDR2 is FQNEAQ in the germline V gene (reference sequence). The receptor comes from a man between 18 and 35 years old in good health and CMV-seropositive. The chain employs TRBV7-9 and TRBJ1-1, with a possible D match to TRBD1 (6 bases). Sequenced sample: PBMCs. As DNA, the CDR3 is TGTGCCAGCAGCCTAAACAGGGACACTGAAGCTTTCTTT. Translation: CASSLNRDTEAFF.